Reported below is one T cell receptor (beta chain). This sample stems from a study of control samples from healthy donors and cancer patients. Produced via immunoSEQ multiplex PCR; TCRdb's table is partial and in-frame only. The repertoire includes roughly 170,000 clones, around 95% of them detected once, and roughly 4.3% sits in the top ten. The clonotype originates from a woman between 55 and 75 years old in good health. Sequencing was performed on blood.

The CDR3 DNA follows: TGTGCCAGCAGCCCGTCTCTCGTTCCGAACACTGAAGCTTTCTTT. Translated, it gives CASSPSLVPNTEAFF. The chain recombines TRBV7-2 with TRBJ1-1; D remains ambiguous. V was clipped by 5 bases and J by 1 base, with 14 bases between them. The CDR3 extends over 15 amino acids. The V gene's germline CDR1 is SGHTA and CDR2 FQGNSA.